The clone carrying this T cell receptor (beta chain) was counted once. The data were taken from a study of blood T cell repertoires in COVID-19. The V end lost 10 bases, the J end lost 2 bases, and 17 bases lay between the germline ends. This CDR3 is 15 amino acids long. CDR1 and CDR2 from the germline V gene are LNHDA and SQIVND (reference sequence). All enrollees were roughly 18 to 89 years old and from about 24 US areas. Clinical history as reported by participants underpinned cohort assignment. Libraries were prepared by immunoSEQ multiplex PCR; TCRdb keeps only in-frame clonotypes and omits some of them. The data contain about 250,000 clones, over 75% of them singletons.

Sequencing used PBMCs or T cells enriched from blood (not recorded which). This chain links TRBV19 with TRBJ2-2; D is perhaps TRBD2 (5 bases). The source of this sequence is a man aged 35-49 years who had recovered from COVID-19. The CDR3 protein is CATQVSGGNTGELFF. CDR3 nucleotide sequence: TGTGCCACTCAAGTAAGCGGAGGTAACACCGGGGAGCTGTTTTTT.